Each of the 17 T cell receptor beta chains below was sequenced from the same sample in a study of identical twins. MiXCR, applied by TCRdb to the 5' RACE reads, yields one record per CDR3 protein. Of about 240,000 distinct CDR3 sequences in the sample, about 10% were seen once. Sequencing input: memory T cells sorted from blood. All receptors derive from a man in his fifties or sixties in good health.

This clonotype was found many times. At one end, the junction sequence differs from germline, possibly due to a read error. The V gene is TRBV5-1, the J gene TRBJ1-5; D might be TRBD1 (6 bases). The CDR3 sequence is 15 residues long. Germline CDR1 and CDR2: SGHRS and YFSETQ. The CDR3 spells CASSLGGGSNQPQHF. As DNA, the CDR3 is TGTGCCAGCAGTTTGGGGGGCGGGAGCAATCAGCCCCAGCATTTT.

This clonotype was picked up many times. This rearrangement joins TRBV28 to TRBJ2-7, with D perhaps TRBD1 or TRBD2 (5 bases each). Trimming left V 5 bases short and J 4 bases short, with 15 bases between. Looked up from germline, CDR1 is MDHEN and CDR2 is SYDVKM. CDR3 length: 14 residues. CDR3 protein: CASSLPGPGYEQYF. The CDR3 DNA follows: TGTGCCAGCAGTCTTCCGGGACCAGGGTACGAGCAGTACTTC.

The chain has TRBV29-1 and TRBJ1-1; 8 bases fit TRBD1. V was clipped by 6 bases and J by 6 bases; unmatched bases: 9. CDR3 length equals 13 residues. The germline gives CDR1 SQVTM, CDR2 ANQGSEA. The CDR3 DNA follows: TGCAGCGTCGTAACAGGGGGAAACCCTGAAGCTTTCTTT. Translating gives CSVVTGGNPEAFF.

This clonotype was counted between two and nine times. This rearrangement joins TRBV5-6 to TRBJ1-2; D not certain. Germline assignment: CDR1 SGHDT and CDR2 YYEEEE. V dropped 4 bases and J dropped 8 bases, with 24 bases sitting between them. This CDR3 is 16 amino acids long. The CDR3 DNA is TGTGCCAGCAGCCCTTATGCCGTTTCGGGCTTTTTGGGCTACACCTTC. Translating gives CASSPYAVSGFLGYTF.

This clonotype was counted ten times or more. The chain combines TRBV21-1 with TRBJ1-1. TRBV21-1 counts as a pseudogene. The CDR3 totals 12 residues. In DNA form, the CDR3 reads TGTGCCAGCAGCAAAGGGGTGGTTAAAGCTTTCTTT. This encodes CASSKGVVKAFF.

The chain combines TRBV5-1 with TRBJ2-1; D possibly corresponds to TRBD2 (5 bases). Germline values: CDR1 SGHRS, CDR2 YFSETQ. The V end was cut by 0 bases, the J end by 4 bases, with 11 bases between. The CDR3 runs to 15 residues. CDR3 amino acids: CASSLGGSEYNEQFF. The DNA for the CDR3 is TGCGCCAGCAGCTTGGGAGGGAGTGAGTACAATGAGCAGTTCTTC.

The chain has TRBV7-2 and TRBJ2-5; D is undetermined. CDR1 is SGHTA and CDR2 is FQGNSA in the germline V gene. This CDR3 has 15 amino acids. V was cut by 5 bases and J by 1 base, with 14 bases left in between. For the CDR3, the DNA is TGTGCCAGCAGCCTGTCTGGAGCCCTCCAAGAGACCCAGTACTTC. This encodes CASSLSGALQETQYF.

Worth noting for this clonotype: Just one base apart from a much larger clone, this may be a read error. Here the CDR3 omits its conserved ending phenylalanine or tryptophan, so a read error is the likely source. The chain uses TRBV24-1 and TRBJ2-3; TRBD1 might be the D (5 bases). Germline V CDR1 and CDR2: KGHDR, SFDVKD. This CDR3 spans 17 amino acids. Trimming stripped 3 bases from V and 0 bases from J, with 15 bases between. This CDR3 reads CATSDLRGTSSTDTQYS. CDR3 coding DNA: TGTGCCACCAGTGATCTTAGGGGCACATCTAGCACAGATACGCAGTATTCT.

At least ten counts were recorded for this clonotype. This chain joins TRBV4-1 and TRBJ1-5, with D possibly being TRBD1 (5 bases). Per the germline V gene, CDR1 is MGHRA and CDR2 is YSYEKL. The CDR3 is made up of 14 amino acids. V lost 0 bases to trimming and J lost 2 bases, with 5 bases between them. In DNA, the CDR3 is TGCGCCAGCAGCCAAGAACAGGGCAATCAGCCCCAGCATTTT. Its protein is CASSQEQGNQPQHF.

This clonotype was seen only a few times. The chain links TRBV12-3 or TRBV12-4 to TRBJ2-7, with 10 bases matching TRBD2. Trimming removed 2 bases from V and 3 bases from J; junction bases left unmatched: 7. This CDR3 is 16 amino acids long. The CDR3 protein is CASSLRVAGGFYEQYF. CDR3 in DNA: TGTGCCAGCAGTTTACGGGTAGCGGGGGGTTTCTACGAGCAGTACTTC.

Many counts were recorded for this clonotype. The chain couples TRBV12-3 or TRBV12-4 to TRBJ2-1; D might be TRBD2 (5 bases). Between the trimmed V and J ends, which lost 4 bases and 4 bases, there was a span of 14 bases. The CDR3 extends over 15 amino acids. In DNA, the CDR3 is TGTGCCAGCAGTTCTGGACGGGGAATATACAATGAGCAGTTCTTC. Protein product: CASSSGRGIYNEQFF.

This chain links TRBV5-1 with TRBJ2-1; 8 nucleotides agree with TRBD2. The germline gives CDR1 SGHRS, CDR2 YFSETQ. CDR3 length: 16 residues. The V segment lost 1 base and the J segment 8 bases; nucleotides outside the gene matches: 11. CDR3 sequence reads: CASSLSSGRQGYEQFF. CDR3 in DNA: TGCGCCAGCAGCTTGTCCAGCGGGAGACAAGGGTATGAGCAGTTCTTC.

This clonotype was seen repeatedly, ten times or more. V is TRBV5-6 and J is TRBJ2-7, with D unresolved. CDR1 SGHDT and CDR2 YYEEEE come from the germline V gene. The CDR3 is made up of 11 amino acids. The V end was cut by 4 bases, the J end by 3 bases, with 5 bases between. CDR3 nucleotide sequence: TGTGCCAGCAGCGGCCACTACGAGCAGTACTTC. It translates to CASSGHYEQYF.

This clonotype was recorded many times. The chain links TRBV6-2 or TRBV6-3 to TRBJ2-2, with 8 bases that match TRBD2. Looked up from germline, CDR1 is MNHEY and CDR2 is SVGEGT. The junction had 13 bases not matched to a gene; V was cut back by 6 bases and J by 4 bases. The CDR3 has 17 residues. The CDR3 reads CASSDIPGLETTGELFF. The CDR3 nucleotides read TGTGCCAGCAGCGACATCCCGGGACTAGAGACCACCGGGGAGCTGTTTTTT.

This clonotype has a count of ten or more. This chain joins TRBV20-1 and TRBJ2-3; 9 bases match TRBD2. The J segment lost 1 base and the V segment lost 4 bases, leaving 6 bases of the junction unmatched. CDR1 is DFQATT and CDR2 is SNEGSKA in the germline V gene (reference sequence). CDR3 size: 15 residues. The CDR3 is CSAIKPSGGTDTQYF. Here the CDR3 DNA reads TGCAGTGCTATTAAACCTAGCGGGGGCACAGATACGCAGTATTTT.

This clonotype was seen at least ten times. The chain links TRBV20-1 to TRBJ2-1; tentatively, D is TRBD2 (6 bases). The CDR3 sequence is 13 residues long. V dropped 4 bases and J dropped 7 bases, with 14 bases sitting between them. Germline V lookup: CDR1 DFQATT, CDR2 SNEGSKA (reference sequence). The CDR3 spells CSAIPTRKNEQFF. CDR3 bases: TGCAGTGCTATACCGACTAGGAAGAATGAGCAGTTCTTC.

As to this clonotype: Just one base apart from a much larger clone, this may be a read error. The J gene is TRBJ2-5, the V gene TRBV15; D is ambiguous. The CDR3 spans 12 residues. The germline V gene has CDR1 LNHNV and CDR2 YYDKDF (reference sequence). CDR3 nucleotide sequence: TGTGCCACCAGCAGAGATAGAGAGACCCAGTCCTTC. Translating it yields CATSRDRETQSF.